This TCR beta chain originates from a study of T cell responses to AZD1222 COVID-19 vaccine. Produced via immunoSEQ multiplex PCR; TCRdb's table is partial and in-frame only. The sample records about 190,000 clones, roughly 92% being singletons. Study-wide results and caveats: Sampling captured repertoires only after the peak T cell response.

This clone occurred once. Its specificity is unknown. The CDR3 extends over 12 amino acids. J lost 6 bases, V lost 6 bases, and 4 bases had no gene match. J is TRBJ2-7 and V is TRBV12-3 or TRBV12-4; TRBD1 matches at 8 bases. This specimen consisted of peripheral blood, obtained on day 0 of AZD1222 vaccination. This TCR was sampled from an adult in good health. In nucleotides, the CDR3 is TGTGCCAGCAGCCAGACAGGGGTCGAGCAGTACTTC. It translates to CASSQTGVEQYF.